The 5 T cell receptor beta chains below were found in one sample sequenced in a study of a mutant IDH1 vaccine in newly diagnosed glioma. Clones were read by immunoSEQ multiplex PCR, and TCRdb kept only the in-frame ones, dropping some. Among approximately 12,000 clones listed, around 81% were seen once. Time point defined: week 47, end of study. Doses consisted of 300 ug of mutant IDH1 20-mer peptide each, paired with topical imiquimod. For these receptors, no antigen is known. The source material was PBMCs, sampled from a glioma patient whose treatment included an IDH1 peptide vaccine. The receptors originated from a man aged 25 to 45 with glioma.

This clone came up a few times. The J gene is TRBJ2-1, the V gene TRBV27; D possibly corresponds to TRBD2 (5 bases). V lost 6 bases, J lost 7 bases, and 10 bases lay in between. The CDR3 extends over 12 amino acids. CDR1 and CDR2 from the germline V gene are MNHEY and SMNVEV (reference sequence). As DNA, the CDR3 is TGTGCCAGCAGCCTCACTAGGAATGAGCAGTTCTTC. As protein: CASSLTRNEQFF.

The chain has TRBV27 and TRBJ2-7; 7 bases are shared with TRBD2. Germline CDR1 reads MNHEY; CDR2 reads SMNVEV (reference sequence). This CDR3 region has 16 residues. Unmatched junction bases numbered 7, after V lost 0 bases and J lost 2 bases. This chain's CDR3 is CASSLSSNLAAYEQYF. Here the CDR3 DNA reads TGTGCCAGCAGTTTATCCTCGAACCTAGCGGCCTACGAGCAGTACTTC.

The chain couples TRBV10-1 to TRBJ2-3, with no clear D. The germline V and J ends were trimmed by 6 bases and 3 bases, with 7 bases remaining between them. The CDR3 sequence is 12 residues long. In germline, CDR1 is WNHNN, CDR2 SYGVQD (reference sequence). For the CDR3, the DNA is TGCGCCAGCAGCCACGCAACAGATACGCAGTATTTT. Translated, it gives CASSHATDTQYF.

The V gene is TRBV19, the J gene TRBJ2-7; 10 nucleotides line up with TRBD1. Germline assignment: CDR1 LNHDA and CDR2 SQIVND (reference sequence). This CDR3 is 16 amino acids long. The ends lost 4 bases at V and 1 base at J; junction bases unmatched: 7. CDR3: CASSTPGQGRSYEQYF. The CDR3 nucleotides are TGTGCCAGTAGTACTCCGGGACAGGGGAGGTCCTACGAGCAGTACTTC. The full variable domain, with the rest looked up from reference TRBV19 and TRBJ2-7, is DGGITQSPKYLFRKEGQNVTLSCEQNLNHDAMYWYRQDPGQGLRLIYYSQIVNDFQKGDIAEGYSVSREKKESFPLTVTSAQKNPTAFYLCASSTPGQGRSYEQYFGPGTRLTVT.

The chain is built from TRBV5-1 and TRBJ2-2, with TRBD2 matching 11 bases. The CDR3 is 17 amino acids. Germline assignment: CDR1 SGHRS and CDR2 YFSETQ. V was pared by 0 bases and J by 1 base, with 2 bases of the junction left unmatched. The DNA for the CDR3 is TGCGCCAGCAGCTTGGAAACTAGCGGGAGGAACACCGGGGAGCTGTTTTTT. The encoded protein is CASSLETSGRNTGELFF.